The rows below give T cell receptor beta chains drawn from one sample of a study of blood T cell repertoires in COVID-19. Sequencing used immunoSEQ multiplex PCR; TCRdb keeps in-frame clones, though not all of them. The table lists around 100,000 clones, roughly 89% of them singletons. The sample was peripheral blood. The receptor set was obtained from a man between 65 and 79 years old with active or convalescent COVID-19. Both conserved end residues are part of each CDR3. The D gene is left open where the match is weak. Clone size is given for some rows only: seen once, a few or many times, or a class if the clone is expanded.

>-|TRBJ1-1|TRBV19|-
CASSPGYAEAFF
TGTGCCAGTAGTCCAGGGTATGCTGAAGCTTTCTTT
>-|TRBJ1-1|TRBV6-5|-
CASSYLGGANTEAFF
TGTGCCAGCAGTTATCTGGGTGGGGCGAACACTGAAGCTTTCTTT
>-|TRBJ2-1|TRBV28|-
CASSVEGYNEQFF
TGTGCCAGCAGTGTAGAGGGTTACAATGAGCAGTTCTTC
>TRBD1|TRBJ2-1|TRBV3-1/TRBV3-2|-
CASSQDLGQGWGYNEQFF
TGTGCCAGCAGCCAAGATCTAGGACAGGGTTGGGGCTACAATGAGCAGTTCTTC
>-|TRBJ2-6|TRBV6-6|once
CASSGSVLRAIHSGANVLTF
TGTGCCAGCAGTGGATCAGTACTCAGGGCCATCCACTCTGGGGCCAACGTCCTGACTTTC
>-|TRBJ2-7|TRBV11-2|-
CASSTAYEQYF
TGTGCCAGCAGCACAGCCTACGAGCAGTACTTC
>-|TRBJ1-1|TRBV7-2|-
CASSFRGANTEAFF
TGTGCCAGCAGCTTCCGGGGGGCGAACACTGAAGCTTTCTTT
>-|TRBJ2-2|TRBV19|-
CASQRQLNTGELFF
TGTGCCAGCCAAAGACAGCTCAACACCGGGGAGCTGTTTTTT
>TRBD2|TRBJ2-1|TRBV6-5|few
CASSIFGGGYNEQFF
TGTGCCAGCAGTATTTTCGGCGGGGGATACAATGAGCAGTTCTTC
>-|TRBJ1-1|TRBV10-3|-
CAISAAVGEAFF
TGTGCCATCAGTGCCGCGGTGGGTGAAGCTTTCTTT
>-|TRBJ2-5|TRBV5-8|-
CASSFPGDQETQYF
TGTGCCAGCAGCTTCCCGGGGGACCAAGAGACCCAGTACTTC
>-|TRBJ2-5|TRBV24-1|-
CATSDRGAGRETQYF
TGTGCCACCAGTGACCGGGGGGCAGGGAGGGAGACCCAGTACTTC
>-|TRBJ1-6|TRBV6-5|-
CASSYPGQNNSPLHF
TGTGCCAGCAGTTATCCGGGACAAAATAATTCACCCCTCCACTTT
>-|TRBJ2-5|TRBV5-4|-
CASSLGGTQYF
TGTGCCAGCAGCTTGGGAGGGACCCAGTACTTC
>-|TRBJ2-5|TRBV20-1|-
CSARRGETQYF
TGCAGTGCTAGGAGGGGGGAGACCCAGTACTTC
>-|TRBJ1-5|TRBV5-1|-
CASSLAPDINQPQHF
TGCGCCAGCAGCTTGGCCCCCGACATCAATCAGCCCCAGCATTTT
>-|TRBJ1-5|TRBV6-6|-
CASSHGGVGQPQHF
TGTGCCAGCAGCCACGGAGGGGTCGGGCAGCCCCAGCATTTT
>TRBD1|TRBJ1-3|TRBV4-1|-
CASSQDRGLSGNTIYF
TGCGCCAGCAGCCAAGACAGGGGGCTATCTGGAAACACCATATATTTT
>TRBD1|TRBJ2-3|TRBV7-8|-
CASSSSGQGPADTQYF
TGTGCCAGCAGCTCTTCCGGACAGGGACCGGCAGATACGCAGTATTTT
>-|TRBJ1-2|TRBV6-5|-
CASKAGTNYGYTF
TGTGCCAGCAAAGCAGGGACAAACTATGGCTACACCTTC
>-|TRBJ1-2|TRBV6-5|once
CASRAPGVFFGYTF
TGTGCCAGCAGGGCCCCGGGGGTGTTTTTTGGCTACACCTTC
>TRBD1|TRBJ1-1|TRBV4-3|-
CASSQGTGKDAEAFF
TGCGCCAGCAGCCAAGGGACAGGGAAAGACGCTGAAGCTTTCTTT
>TRBD1|TRBJ2-7|TRBV7-3|-
CASSFDRGRQYF
TGTGCCAGCAGCTTTGACAGGGGAAGGCAGTACTTC
>-|TRBJ2-7|TRBV6-5|-
CASSYGGGTPYEQYF
TGTGCCAGCAGTTACGGCGGGGGCACCCCCTACGAGCAGTACTTC
>-|TRBJ2-3|TRBV7-3|-
CASSNQGTADTQYF
TGTGCCAGCAGCAATCAGGGTACGGCAGATACGCAGTATTTT
>TRBD1|TRBJ1-4|TRBV18|-
CASSPRDSNEKLFF
TGTGCCAGCTCACCACGGGACAGTAATGAAAAACTGTTTTTT
>TRBD2|TRBJ2-3|TRBV19|-
CASSAAGRGTDTQYF
TGTGCCAGTAGTGCAGCGGGGAGAGGCACAGATACGCAGTATTTT
>-|TRBJ2-7|TRBV6-5|-
CASSFTRQGSTGQYF
TGTGCCAGCAGCTTTACCCGCCAGGGAAGTACGGGGCAGTACTTC
>TRBD1|TRBJ2-2|TRBV3-1/TRBV3-2|-
CASSPRDRNTGELFF
TGTGCCAGCAGCCCCCGGGACAGGAACACCGGGGAGCTGTTTTTT
>-|TRBJ2-3|TRBV10-3|few
CAISAGPPRPDTQYF
TGTGCCATCAGTGCCGGTCCCCCCCGTCCGGATACGCAGTATTTT
>TRBD1|TRBJ2-7|TRBV7-2|-
CASSLARGQVYEQYF
TGTGCCAGCAGCCTCGCGAGGGGGCAGGTCTACGAGCAGTACTTC
>-|TRBJ1-5|TRBV6-1|-
CASSAPGGRFNQPQHF
TGTGCCAGCAGTGCCCCGGGAGGGAGATTCAATCAGCCCCAGCATTTT
>-|TRBJ1-2|TRBV7-9|-
CASSLGVGAWYGYTF
TGTGCCAGCAGCTTAGGTGTGGGGGCCTGGTATGGCTACACCTTC
>-|TRBJ1-1|TRBV19|-
CASLRSGGPNTEAFF
TGTGCCAGTTTAAGGAGCGGGGGGCCGAACACTGAAGCTTTCTTT
>TRBD1|TRBJ1-5|TRBV2|-
CASSELGTDQPQHF
TGTGCCAGCAGTGAACTAGGGACAGATCAGCCCCAGCATTTT
>-|TRBJ1-4|TRBV30|-
CAWNPTSRNEKLFF
TGTGCCTGGAACCCAACGAGTCGAAATGAAAAACTGTTTTTT
>-|TRBJ2-7|TRBV21-1|-
CASSAQPDSSYEQYF
TGTGCCAGCAGCGCCCAGCCGGACAGCTCCTACGAGCAGTACTTC
>-|TRBJ1-2|TRBV5-1|-
CASTPGSGQGPWYGYTF
TGCGCCAGCACCCCAGGGAGTGGTCAGGGGCCCTGGTATGGCTACACCTTC
>-|TRBJ1-5|TRBV5-5|-
CASSLEGGQPQHF
TGTGCCAGCAGCTTGGAGGGGGGGCAGCCCCAGCATTTT
>TRBD2|TRBJ2-1|TRBV7-3|-
CASSLASGGPYNEQFF
TGTGCCAGCAGTTTAGCGAGCGGGGGACCCTACAATGAGCAGTTCTTC
>TRBD1|TRBJ2-7|TRBV30|-
CAWTSTGDGQYF
TGTGCCTGGACCTCGACAGGGGACGGGCAGTACTTC
>-|TRBJ2-2|TRBV18|once
CASSFTGHPTGELFF
TGTGCCAGCTCATTTACGGGACACCCCACCGGGGAGCTGTTTTTT
>TRBD1|TRBJ2-5|TRBV18|-
CASSPGTGGAETQYF
TGTGCCAGCTCACCAGGGACAGGGGGCGCGGAGACCCAGTACTTC
>-|TRBJ1-1|TRBV5-4|-
CASSQTVNTEAFF
TGTGCCAGCAGTCAGACTGTGAACACTGAAGCTTTCTTT
>TRBD1|TRBJ1-2|TRBV19|-
CATTGTGYHGYTF
TGTGCCACAACCGGGACAGGGTACCATGGCTACACCTTC
>TRBD1|TRBJ2-1|TRBV24-1|once
CATSEPRQGRNEQFF
TGTGCCACCAGTGAGCCGAGACAGGGCCGCAATGAGCAGTTCTTC
>-|TRBJ1-1|TRBV5-1|-
CASSPGGGVTTEAFF
TGCGCCAGCAGCCCTGGCGGGGGCGTAACGACTGAAGCTTTCTTT
>-|TRBJ1-1|TRBV29-1|few
CSVTGSTEAFF
TGCAGCGTAACGGGGAGCACTGAAGCTTTCTTT
>TRBD2|TRBJ2-5|TRBV30|-
CAWERGGKETQYF
TGTGCCTGGGAGCGGGGGGGGAAAGAGACCCAGTACTTC
>-|TRBJ1-2|TRBV19|-
CASSNPLVRGYTF
TGTGCCAGTAGCAATCCGCTTGTTAGAGGCTACACCTTC
>-|TRBJ2-7|TRBV6-5|-
CASSYSGPTYEEQYF
TGTGCCAGCAGTTACTCGGGGCCAACGTATGAGGAGCAGTACTTC
>-|TRBJ2-7|TRBV28|-
CASSKGGRDTPYEQYF
TGTGCCAGCAGTAAAGGAGGTCGGGACACTCCCTACGAGCAGTACTTC
>TRBD1|TRBJ2-3|TRBV4-1|-
CASSQEIDRGPRDTQYF
TGCGCCAGCAGCCAAGAAATTGACAGGGGGCCAAGGGATACGCAGTATTTT
>-|TRBJ2-3|TRBV5-1|-
CASSLTRAPDTQYF
TGCGCCAGCAGCTTGACCCGAGCCCCAGATACGCAGTATTTT
>-|TRBJ2-3|TRBV11-2|-
CASSLERFEGDTQYF
TGTGCCAGCAGCTTAGAGCGCTTCGAGGGAGATACGCAGTATTTT